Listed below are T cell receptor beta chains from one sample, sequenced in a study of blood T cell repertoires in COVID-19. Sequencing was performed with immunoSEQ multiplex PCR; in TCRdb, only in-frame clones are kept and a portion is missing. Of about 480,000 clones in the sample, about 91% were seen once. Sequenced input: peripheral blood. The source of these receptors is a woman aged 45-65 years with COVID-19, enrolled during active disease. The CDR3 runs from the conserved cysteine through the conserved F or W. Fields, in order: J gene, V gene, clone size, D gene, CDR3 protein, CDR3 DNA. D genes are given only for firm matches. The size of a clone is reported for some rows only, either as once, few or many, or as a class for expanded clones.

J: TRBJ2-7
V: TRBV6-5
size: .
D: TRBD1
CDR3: CATKWTGGPYEQYF
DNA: TGTGCCACCAAATGGACAGGGGGCCCCTACGAGCAGTACTTC

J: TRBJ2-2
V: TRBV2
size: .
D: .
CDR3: CASSEGGRGDTGELFF
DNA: TGTGCCAGCAGTGAAGGAGGTCGGGGAGACACCGGGGAGCTGTTTTTT

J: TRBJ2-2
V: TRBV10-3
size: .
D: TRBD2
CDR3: CAISESGLAANTGELFF
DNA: TGTGCCATCAGTGAGTCGGGACTAGCCGCGAACACCGGGGAGCTGTTTTTT

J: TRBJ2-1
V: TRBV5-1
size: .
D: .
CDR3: CARNPGGDEQFF
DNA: TGCGCCAGAAACCCGGGGGGCGATGAGCAGTTCTTC

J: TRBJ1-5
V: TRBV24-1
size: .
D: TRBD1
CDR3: CATSVRDSRSNQPQHF
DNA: TGTGCCACCAGTGTCAGGGACAGCCGGAGCAATCAGCCCCAGCATTTT

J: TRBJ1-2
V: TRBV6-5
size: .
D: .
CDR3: CASSYTRRGYGYTF
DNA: TGTGCCAGCAGTTACACCCGGCGCGGCTATGGCTACACCTTC

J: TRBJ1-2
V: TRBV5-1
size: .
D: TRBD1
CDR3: CASSLTGQDYGYTF
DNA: TGCGCCAGCAGCTTGACGGGACAGGATTACGGCTACACCTTC

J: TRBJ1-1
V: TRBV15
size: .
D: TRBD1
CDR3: CATSRGDRDKPEAFF
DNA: TGTGCCACCAGCAGAGGGGACAGGGATAAGCCTGAAGCTTTCTTT

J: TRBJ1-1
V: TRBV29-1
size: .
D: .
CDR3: CSVGTRGTEAFF
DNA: TGCAGCGTTGGTACCAGGGGAACTGAAGCTTTCTTT

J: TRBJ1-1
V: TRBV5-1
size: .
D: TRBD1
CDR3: CASSLTGVWSTEAFF
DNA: TGCGCCAGCAGCCTGACAGGGGTCTGGTCTACTGAAGCTTTCTTT

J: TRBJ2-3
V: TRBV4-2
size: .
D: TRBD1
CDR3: CASSQYAVQGGTDTQYF
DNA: TGTGCCAGCAGCCAATACGCTGTCCAGGGGGGCACAGATACGCAGTATTTT

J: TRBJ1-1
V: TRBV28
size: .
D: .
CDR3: CASSLSRGGTEAFF
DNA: TGTGCCAGCAGTTTATCCCGGGGGGGGACTGAAGCTTTCTTT

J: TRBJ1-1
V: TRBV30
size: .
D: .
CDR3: CAWSRTRGWTEAFF
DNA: TGTGCCTGGAGCCGAACCCGGGGGTGGACTGAAGCTTTCTTT

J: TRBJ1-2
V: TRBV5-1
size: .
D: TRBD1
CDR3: CASSLEGANYGYTF
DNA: TGCGCCAGCAGCTTGGAGGGGGCGAACTATGGCTACACCTTC

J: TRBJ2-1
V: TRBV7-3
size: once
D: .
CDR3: CASSLAGEQFF
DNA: TGTGCCAGCAGCTTAGCCGGGGAGCAGTTCTTC

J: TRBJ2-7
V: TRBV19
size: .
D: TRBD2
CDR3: CASSISLAGSYEQYF
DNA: TGTGCCAGTAGTATATCACTAGCGGGATCCTACGAGCAGTACTTC

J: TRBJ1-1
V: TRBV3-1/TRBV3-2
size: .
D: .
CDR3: CASSHHTAEAFF
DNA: TGTGCCAGCAGCCACCACACCGCTGAAGCTTTCTTT

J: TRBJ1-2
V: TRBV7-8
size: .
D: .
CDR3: CASSQFTSSWEHGYTF
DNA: TGTGCCAGCAGCCAATTTACGTCATCGTGGGAGCATGGCTACACCTTC